One sample yielded the 2 T cell receptor beta chains listed below, sequenced in a study of blood T cell repertoires in COVID-19. This table comes from immunoSEQ multiplex PCR, and its TCRdb copy is limited to in-frame clones, with some not included. The top ten clones hold approximately 15% of a sample with approximately 230,000 clones, almost 85% of them seen once. The sequenced sample consisted of PBMCs or T cells enriched from blood (not recorded which). The source of these receptors is a man in his forties who had recovered from COVID-19.

The chain combines TRBV27 with TRBJ2-7; 11 nucleotides agree with TRBD1. CDR1 and CDR2 (germline): MNHEY, SMNVEV (reference sequence). The CDR3 length is 14 residues. Losses at the gene ends were 5 bases for V and 6 bases for J; bases not matched to a gene: 6. CDR3 loop: CASSPGQGAREQYF. DNA for the CDR3: TGTGCCAGCAGTCCTGGACAGGGGGCGCGCGAGCAGTACTTC.

The V and J genes are TRBV14 and TRBJ2-1; 9 bases agree with TRBD2. Trimming at V came to 3 bases and at J to 5 bases, leaving 17 bases not matched to a gene. The CDR3 runs 19 residues. The germline V gene encodes CDR1 SGHDN and CDR2 FVKESK. The CDR3 sequence is CASSHSKTTSGPLDNEQFF. The CDR3 DNA reads TGTGCCAGCAGCCACTCCAAAACTACTAGCGGGCCCCTGGACAATGAGCAGTTCTTC.